The present TCR beta chain was sequenced within a study of CD8 T cells in ankylosing spondylitis. Study-wide results and limits: One TCR beta motif, made up of several highly homologous variants, appeared characteristic of ankylosing spondylitis blood.

MiXCR was run by TCRdb on the 5' RACE reads, yielding one entry per CDR3 protein. The repertoire holds 30,000 to 45,000 distinct CDR3 sequences, with about 15% as singletons. There are a few counts of this clonotype. Its specificity is unknown. V was pared by 4 bases and J by 4 bases, with 11 bases between. Germline V gives CDR1 SGHAT, CDR2 FQNNGV. The CDR3 sequence is 14 residues long. The TCR was taken from a male donor with ankylosing spondylitis or in good health (not recorded which). The chain is built from TRBV11-2 and TRBJ2-1; the D gene is possibly TRBD1 (5 bases). The sample consisted of blood. The CDR3 DNA reads TGTGCCAGCAGCTCGCAGGGCGGATACAATGAGCAGTTCTTC. It codes for CASSSQGGYNEQFF.